This is a list of T cell receptor beta chains from one sample in a study of cytomegalovirus exposure and HLA in healthy donors. The repertoire was sequenced with immunoSEQ multiplex PCR; TCRdb's copy has only in-frame clones and lacks some. The sample lists a few hundred thousand clones; roughly 84% were seen once. Sequences were obtained from PBMCs. The receptors were sampled from a woman in her 30s in good health and CMV-seropositive. The CDR3 runs from the conserved cysteine through the conserved F or W. Each record gives: J gene, D gene, clone size, V gene, CDR3 DNA, CDR3 protein. D genes are given only for firm matches. Clone sizes are given selectively: once, few, many, or a class where the clone is expanded.

j_gene: TRBJ2-7; d_gene: -; abundance: -; v_gene: TRBV28; CDR3nt: TGTGCCAGCAGGGCCCGGGACACCTCCTACGAGCAGTACTTC; CDR3aa: CASRARDTSYEQYF
j_gene: TRBJ2-7; d_gene: -; abundance: -; v_gene: TRBV6-5; CDR3nt: TGTGCCAGCAGTTACTCATTTTCCGGGTACTCCTACGAGCAGTACTTC; CDR3aa: CASSYSFSGYSYEQYF
j_gene: TRBJ2-7; d_gene: -; abundance: -; v_gene: TRBV7-9; CDR3nt: TGTGCCAGCAGCTCCGAAGGGGCTTCGCGGCAGTACTTC; CDR3aa: CASSSEGASRQYF
j_gene: TRBJ2-7; d_gene: TRBD1; abundance: -; v_gene: TRBV11-2; CDR3nt: TGTGCCAGCAGCCGAGGGACAGGGAAAACCTACGAGCAGTACTTC; CDR3aa: CASSRGTGKTYEQYF
j_gene: TRBJ2-7; d_gene: -; abundance: -; v_gene: TRBV18; CDR3nt: TGTGCCAGCTCACGCGGGACGGGAGCCTACGAGCAGTACTTC; CDR3aa: CASSRGTGAYEQYF
j_gene: TRBJ1-2; d_gene: TRBD1; abundance: -; v_gene: TRBV5-1; CDR3nt: TGCGCCAGCAGCTTGGTGGCCGGGACAGGGGCTGGCTACACCTTC; CDR3aa: CASSLVAGTGAGYTF
j_gene: TRBJ2-6; d_gene: -; abundance: -; v_gene: TRBV6-1; CDR3nt: TGTGCCAGCAGTGCGACAGCGAGGGGCTCTGGGGCCAACGTCCTGACTTTC; CDR3aa: CASSATARGSGANVLTF
j_gene: TRBJ2-5; d_gene: TRBD2; abundance: -; v_gene: TRBV6-1; CDR3nt: TGTGCCAGCAGTGAAGCATTTAGCGGGAGAGGAGAGACCCAGTACTTC; CDR3aa: CASSEAFSGRGETQYF
j_gene: TRBJ1-1; d_gene: -; abundance: -; v_gene: TRBV7-8; CDR3nt: TGTGCCAGCAGCTTATTGGCGGGGGGGAACACTGAAGCTTTCTTT; CDR3aa: CASSLLAGGNTEAFF
j_gene: TRBJ2-5; d_gene: TRBD2; abundance: -; v_gene: TRBV27; CDR3nt: TGTGCCAGCAGTTTAGGGAGGGGTAGAGAGACCCAGTACTTC; CDR3aa: CASSLGRGRETQYF
j_gene: TRBJ1-2; d_gene: TRBD1; abundance: -; v_gene: TRBV19; CDR3nt: TGTGCCAGTAGTCATCGACAGGGGGAGGGCGATGGCTACACCTTC; CDR3aa: CASSHRQGEGDGYTF
j_gene: TRBJ1-2; d_gene: -; abundance: -; v_gene: TRBV6-5; CDR3nt: TGTGCCAGCAGTTACTCCGGGAGGGTCACCGGTTATGGCTACACCTTC; CDR3aa: CASSYSGRVTGYGYTF
j_gene: TRBJ2-5; d_gene: -; abundance: -; v_gene: TRBV30; CDR3nt: TGTGCCTGGAGTGTACGTCCTGAGACCCAGTACTTC; CDR3aa: CAWSVRPETQYF
j_gene: TRBJ1-1; d_gene: -; abundance: -; v_gene: TRBV9; CDR3nt: TGTGCCAGCAGCCCAGGGGCCCTTCTGATTATGAACACTGAAGCTTTCTTT; CDR3aa: CASSPGALLIMNTEAFF
j_gene: TRBJ1-5; d_gene: -; abundance: -; v_gene: TRBV4-3; CDR3nt: TGCGCCAGCAGCCAAGGGCTCGGGGGCGATCAGCCCCAGCATTTT; CDR3aa: CASSQGLGGDQPQHF
j_gene: TRBJ2-2; d_gene: -; abundance: -; v_gene: TRBV7-9; CDR3nt: TGTGCCAGCAGCTATGGCAAGGGGGAGCTGTTTTTT; CDR3aa: CASSYGKGELFF
j_gene: TRBJ1-2; d_gene: -; abundance: -; v_gene: TRBV27; CDR3nt: TGTGCCAGCACCCCATTAAGCGGGGCAGATGCTAACTATGGCTACACCTTC; CDR3aa: CASTPLSGADANYGYTF
j_gene: TRBJ2-7; d_gene: TRBD2; abundance: -; v_gene: TRBV5-1; CDR3nt: TGCGCCAGCAGGGGGACTAGCGGGGTCCGGCGCGAGCAGTACTTC; CDR3aa: CASRGTSGVRREQYF
j_gene: TRBJ1-1; d_gene: -; abundance: -; v_gene: TRBV5-1; CDR3nt: TGCGCCAGCAGCGAACAGGCCTACACTGAAGCTTTCTTT; CDR3aa: CASSEQAYTEAFF
j_gene: TRBJ2-3; d_gene: TRBD2; abundance: -; v_gene: TRBV6-5; CDR3nt: TGTGCCAGCAGTTACGGGAGGGCCGCAGATACGCAGTATTTT; CDR3aa: CASSYGRAADTQYF
j_gene: TRBJ1-1; d_gene: -; abundance: few; v_gene: TRBV7-9; CDR3nt: TGTGCCAGCAGCTCCGGGGGCTTGGTCGCTTTCTTT; CDR3aa: CASSSGGLVAFF
j_gene: TRBJ2-3; d_gene: -; abundance: -; v_gene: TRBV7-2; CDR3nt: TGTGCCAGCAGCTTAGATGGTGGCACAGATACGCAGTATTTT; CDR3aa: CASSLDGGTDTQYF
j_gene: TRBJ1-2; d_gene: -; abundance: -; v_gene: TRBV28; CDR3nt: TGTGCCAGCAGTTTGAGGGGATCCTATGGCTACACCTTC; CDR3aa: CASSLRGSYGYTF
j_gene: TRBJ2-7; d_gene: -; abundance: -; v_gene: TRBV9; CDR3nt: TGTGCCAGCAGCGTTGGGAGCCAAGGGGAGCAGTACTTC; CDR3aa: CASSVGSQGEQYF
j_gene: TRBJ2-3; d_gene: -; abundance: -; v_gene: TRBV14; CDR3nt: TGTGCCACCAGCCGGGGAGGTACAGATACGCAGTATTTT; CDR3aa: CATSRGGTDTQYF
j_gene: TRBJ2-2; d_gene: -; abundance: -; v_gene: TRBV27; CDR3nt: TGTGCCAGCAGTTTTTCGACCTCACCGAACACCGGGGAGCTGTTTTTT; CDR3aa: CASSFSTSPNTGELFF
j_gene: TRBJ2-5; d_gene: -; abundance: -; v_gene: TRBV11-2; CDR3nt: TGTGCCAGCAGCTTCGCAGGGTACGAGACCCAGTACTTC; CDR3aa: CASSFAGYETQYF
j_gene: TRBJ2-7; d_gene: TRBD1; abundance: -; v_gene: TRBV28; CDR3nt: TGTGCCAGCAGTCTGCGACAGGGGGCGTGGGAGCAGTACTTC; CDR3aa: CASSLRQGAWEQYF
j_gene: TRBJ2-1; d_gene: -; abundance: few; v_gene: TRBV5-4; CDR3nt: TGTGCCAGCAGTCGCAACTTGGTCGATGAGCAGTTCTTC; CDR3aa: CASSRNLVDEQFF
j_gene: TRBJ1-1; d_gene: -; abundance: -; v_gene: TRBV30; CDR3nt: TGTGCCTGGACCAACAGTGAGAAGGTTGAAGCTTTCTTT; CDR3aa: CAWTNSEKVEAFF
j_gene: TRBJ2-4; d_gene: TRBD1; abundance: once; v_gene: TRBV30; CDR3nt: TGTGCCTGGAGGGGGACAGGGGCAGCCAAAAACATTCAGTACTTC; CDR3aa: CAWRGTGAAKNIQYF
j_gene: TRBJ2-7; d_gene: TRBD1; abundance: -; v_gene: TRBV29-1; CDR3nt: TGCAGCGTTGAGACAGGGGGCCGGGACGAGCAGTACTTC; CDR3aa: CSVETGGRDEQYF
j_gene: TRBJ1-1; d_gene: -; abundance: -; v_gene: TRBV11-1; CDR3nt: TGTGCCAGCAGCTTCCGGTCCCTAAACACTGAAGCTTTCTTT; CDR3aa: CASSFRSLNTEAFF
j_gene: TRBJ2-5; d_gene: TRBD2; abundance: -; v_gene: TRBV2; CDR3nt: TGTGCCAGCAGTCTAGCGGGAGGGGAGACCCAGTACTTC; CDR3aa: CASSLAGGETQYF
j_gene: TRBJ2-3; d_gene: TRBD2; abundance: -; v_gene: TRBV6-6; CDR3nt: TGTGCTAAACCCCTAGCGGGAGAACGTACAGATACGCAGTATTTT; CDR3aa: CAKPLAGERTDTQYF
j_gene: TRBJ2-7; d_gene: TRBD1; abundance: -; v_gene: TRBV5-1; CDR3nt: TGCGCCAGCAGCTCCGGGACAGGGGGGAGGCGCGAGCAGTACTTC; CDR3aa: CASSSGTGGRREQYF
j_gene: TRBJ2-1; d_gene: TRBD2; abundance: -; v_gene: TRBV4-1; CDR3nt: TGCGCCAGCAGCCAAGGACTAGCGGGAGGCGGTGAGCAGTTCTTC; CDR3aa: CASSQGLAGGGEQFF
j_gene: TRBJ1-1; d_gene: -; abundance: -; v_gene: TRBV10-3; CDR3nt: TGTGCCATCAGTGAGGTTGTGGACACTGAAGCTTTCTTT; CDR3aa: CAISEVVDTEAFF
j_gene: TRBJ2-7; d_gene: -; abundance: -; v_gene: TRBV5-1; CDR3nt: TGCGCCAGCAGCTTCCCCGAAGGGGGTGAGCAGTACTTC; CDR3aa: CASSFPEGGEQYF
j_gene: TRBJ2-5; d_gene: TRBD1; abundance: -; v_gene: TRBV27; CDR3nt: TGTGCCAGCAGTTCGATCCGGGACAGGGGGCTAAAAGAGACCCAGTACTTC; CDR3aa: CASSSIRDRGLKETQYF
j_gene: TRBJ2-2; d_gene: -; abundance: -; v_gene: TRBV5-1; CDR3nt: TGCGCCAGCAGCTGGCGGGACAGACCGAACACCGGGGAGCTGTTTTTT; CDR3aa: CASSWRDRPNTGELFF
j_gene: TRBJ2-2; d_gene: -; abundance: -; v_gene: TRBV9; CDR3nt: TGTGCCAGCAGCCGAACCTTGGGGGGAGGAACCGGGGAGCTGTTTTTT; CDR3aa: CASSRTLGGGTGELFF
j_gene: TRBJ2-7; d_gene: -; abundance: -; v_gene: TRBV9; CDR3nt: TGTGCCAGCAGCGTAGACGCGTCCTACGAGCAGTACTTC; CDR3aa: CASSVDASYEQYF
j_gene: TRBJ1-2; d_gene: -; abundance: -; v_gene: TRBV29-1; CDR3nt: TGCAGCGTTGGACAGCGAAGTGGCTACACCTTC; CDR3aa: CSVGQRSGYTF
j_gene: TRBJ1-1; d_gene: TRBD1; abundance: -; v_gene: TRBV6-1; CDR3nt: TGTGCCAGCAGAAGGACAGGTGGTGACACTGAAGCTTTCTTT; CDR3aa: CASRRTGGDTEAFF
j_gene: TRBJ2-7; d_gene: TRBD1; abundance: -; v_gene: TRBV4-1; CDR3nt: TGCGCCAGCAGCAGGGGGCTCCTGGACGAGCAGTACTTC; CDR3aa: CASSRGLLDEQYF
j_gene: TRBJ1-2; d_gene: -; abundance: many; v_gene: TRBV10-3; CDR3nt: TGTGCCTCCCGAGCGGGGGAAAGGGGTGGCTACACCTTC; CDR3aa: CASRAGERGGYTF
j_gene: TRBJ1-5; d_gene: TRBD1; abundance: -; v_gene: TRBV6-6; CDR3nt: TGTGCCAGCAGCGATTTGGACAGGGGGATAGAAACCCAGCATTTT; CDR3aa: CASSDLDRGIETQHF
j_gene: TRBJ1-3; d_gene: -; abundance: -; v_gene: TRBV5-1; CDR3nt: TGCGCCAGCAGCTTGGAGGGGCCGCCGGACACCATATATTTT; CDR3aa: CASSLEGPPDTIYF
j_gene: TRBJ2-3; d_gene: TRBD2; abundance: -; v_gene: TRBV6-6; CDR3nt: TGTGCCAGCAGTTTAACACGGGAGGGTGCAGATACGCAGTATTTT; CDR3aa: CASSLTREGADTQYF
j_gene: TRBJ1-2; d_gene: -; abundance: -; v_gene: TRBV5-6; CDR3nt: TGTGCCAGCAGCCCGCGGGGGGCAGGTCGTGGCTACACCTTC; CDR3aa: CASSPRGAGRGYTF
j_gene: TRBJ2-7; d_gene: -; abundance: once; v_gene: TRBV19; CDR3nt: TGTGCCAGTAGTACGAACTCACAGGGTTCCTACGAGCAGTACTTC; CDR3aa: CASSTNSQGSYEQYF
j_gene: TRBJ2-7; d_gene: TRBD2; abundance: -; v_gene: TRBV5-1; CDR3nt: TGCGCCAGCAGCTTTTTAGCGGGGGCCTACGAGCAGTACTTC; CDR3aa: CASSFLAGAYEQYF
j_gene: TRBJ2-7; d_gene: -; abundance: -; v_gene: TRBV30; CDR3nt: TGTGCCTGGAGTACTGGATGGGGTGGTGAGCAGTACTTC; CDR3aa: CAWSTGWGGEQYF
j_gene: TRBJ2-1; d_gene: -; abundance: once; v_gene: TRBV27; CDR3nt: TGTGCCAGCAGTTCCCACCCGAGCAGAACCTACAATGAGCAGTTCTTC; CDR3aa: CASSSHPSRTYNEQFF
j_gene: TRBJ1-5; d_gene: TRBD1; abundance: few; v_gene: TRBV19; CDR3nt: TGTGCCAGCCGGAATAGGCCCGGGACAGATAGCAATCAGCCCCAGCATTTT; CDR3aa: CASRNRPGTDSNQPQHF
j_gene: TRBJ1-2; d_gene: TRBD1; abundance: -; v_gene: TRBV6-4; CDR3nt: TGTGCCAGCAGTGAGGGCTTTGTGGACAGGGGGCCCGGTGGCTACACCTTC; CDR3aa: CASSEGFVDRGPGGYTF